These 27 T cell receptor beta chains were all obtained from the same sample, sequenced in a study of shared clonotypes between healthy human individuals (dated by TCRdb to about 2020). The method was the immunoSEQ multiplex PCR assay. TCRdb's version of the immuneACCESS table is confined to in-frame rearrangements and falls short of the full clone set. An unresolved V gene accounts for under half of the shortfall where checked; the remainder is of unknown origin. The sample has about 2 million clones on record, 85% to 95% of them singletons. Of the sample, roughly 0.13% falls within the top ten clones. The sequenced sample consisted of naive CD4+ T cells sorted from blood. The cell subset or site label, read with the paper, signifies: CD45RA+ positively selected. The receptors originated from a man in his late teens or twenties in good health.

This sequence joins TRBV6-5 and TRBJ1-5, with D hard to call. CDR1 is MNHEY, CDR2 SVGAGI, per germline. V lost 2 bases and J lost 3, with 8 bases in between. This CDR3 has 14 residues. CDR3 nucleotides: TGTGCCAGCAGTTACGACACGTCCAATCAGCCCCAGCATTTT. Its translation is CASSYDTSNQPQHF.

The J gene is TRBJ1-1, the V gene TRBV7-2; no definite D call. This CDR3 contains 15 residues. Germline CDR1 is SGHTA and CDR2 is FQGNSA. V was trimmed by 5 bases and J by 2 bases, leaving 15 bases between them. The CDR3 protein is CASSARPGPNTEAFF. In DNA form, the CDR3 reads TGTGCCAGCAGCGCAAGACCGGGCCCTAACACTGAAGCTTTCTTT. The whole variable domain, remainder taken from reference TRBV7-2 and TRBJ1-1, is GAGVSQSPSNKVTEKGKDVELRCDPISGHTALYWYRQSLGQGLEFLIYFQGNSAPDKSGLPSDRFSAERTGGSVSTLTIQRTQQEDSAVYLCASSARPGPNTEAFFGQGTRLTVV.

J is TRBJ2-5 and V is TRBV5-1; D not resolved. CDR1 and CDR2 from the germline V gene are SGHRS and YFSETQ. V was shortened by 3 bases and J by 5 bases, with 5 bases between the two germline ends. This CDR3 spans 11 amino acids. CDR3 bases: TGCGCCAGCAGCTACGCGGAGACCCAGTACTTC. It yields the protein CASSYAETQYF.

The chain is built from TRBV7-2 and TRBJ1-2, with 7 bases identical to TRBD1. The CDR3 loop spans 15 amino acids. Germline CDR1 SGHTA, CDR2 FQGNSA. The trim removed 4 bases at V and 6 bases at J, leaving 11 bases unmatched. CDR3 residues: CASSSLPRTGDGYTF. In DNA form, the CDR3 reads TGTGCCAGCAGCTCGCTCCCCCGTACAGGGGATGGCTACACCTTC.

The chain joins TRBV13 to TRBJ1-6; 7 bases align to TRBD1. The germline gives CDR1 PRHDT, CDR2 FYEKMQ (reference sequence). The CDR3 consists of 16 residues. The ends lost 3 bases at V and 9 bases at J; junction bases unmatched: 11. The chain's CDR3 is CASSFSSTGAGSPLHF. DNA for the CDR3: TGTGCCAGCAGCTTTTCTTCAACAGGGGCGGGTTCACCCCTCCACTTT.

The V gene is TRBV11-2, the J gene TRBJ2-7, with 10 bases identical to TRBD2. J was trimmed by 1 base and V by 2 bases; bases with no gene match: 2. In germline, CDR1 is SGHAT, CDR2 FQNNGV. This CDR3 comprises 15 residues. The CDR3, as DNA: TGTGCCAGCAGCTTACCGGGACTAGCGTCCTACGAGCAGTACTTC. Translating it yields CASSLPGLASYEQYF.

The CDR3: CASKGKMNTEAFF. The CDR3 DNA is TGTGCCAGCAAAGGGAAGATGAACACTGAAGCTTTCTTT. The chain joins TRBV6-1 to TRBJ1-1; D gene unclear. In germline, CDR1 is MNHNS, CDR2 SASEGT. The CDR3 is 13 residues long. Trimming left V 7 bases short and J 0 bases short, with 9 bases between.

The chain uses TRBV6-5 and TRBJ2-7, with D possibly matching TRBD2 (5 bases). V was pared by 3 bases and J by 5 bases, with 11 bases between. From germline, CDR1 is MNHEY and CDR2 SVGAGI. The CDR3 is 13 residues long. The CDR3 loop is CASSYRHGDEQYF. In nucleotides, the CDR3 is TGTGCCAGCAGTTATCGGCACGGGGACGAGCAGTACTTC.

The rearrangement uses TRBV6-1 and TRBJ2-2; 9 bases agree with TRBD1. V lost 5 bases and J lost 0; bases outside the gene matches: 1. CDR3 length equals 15 residues. The germline CDR1 and CDR2 sequences are MNHNS and SASEGT. The CDR3 nucleotides read TGTGCCAGCAGTTGGGACAGGGCGAACACCGGGGAGCTGTTTTTT. The encoded protein is CASSWDRANTGELFF.

V and J are TRBV6-6 and TRBJ1-1, with a weak D call TRBD1 (5 bases). The CDR3 consists of 14 residues. Germline assignment: CDR1 MNHNY and CDR2 SVGAGI (reference sequence). The V and J ends lost 2 bases and 2 bases respectively, with 9 bases between them. CDR3 protein: CASSYEGRNTEAFF. The CDR3 DNA sequence: TGTGCCAGCAGTTACGAGGGGAGAAACACTGAAGCTTTCTTT.

V gene TRBV6-1 combines with J gene TRBJ2-1; D possibly corresponds to TRBD2 (5 bases). CDR1 is MNHNS and CDR2 is SASEGT in the germline V gene. V lost 4 bases and J lost 2, with 12 bases in between. The CDR3 consists of 15 residues. This chain's CDR3 is CASSAGGATYNEQFF. The CDR3 nucleotides are TGTGCCAGCAGTGCTGGAGGTGCTACCTACAATGAGCAGTTCTTC.

The CDR3 loop is CASRGVQGYEQYF. The CDR3 nucleotides are TGTGCCAGCAGAGGAGTACAGGGCTACGAGCAGTACTTC. The chain has TRBV5-6 and TRBJ2-7; tentatively, D is TRBD1 (6 bases). Germline V gene sequence: CDR1 SGHDT, CDR2 YYEEEE. Trimming left V 5 bases short and J 3 bases short, with 12 bases between. The CDR3 runs to 13 residues.

The rearrangement uses TRBV5-1 and TRBJ2-5, with TRBD2 matching 9 bases. V lost 9 bases to trimming and J lost 2 bases; unmatched junction nucleotides: 8. The CDR3 loop spans 14 amino acids. Per the germline V gene, CDR1 is SGHRS and CDR2 is YFSETQ. The CDR3 spells CATSTSGSQETQYF. As DNA, the CDR3 is TGCGCCACATCGACTAGCGGTTCGCAAGAGACCCAGTACTTC. The entire variable domain, with the rest obtained from reference TRBV5-1 and TRBJ2-5, is as follows: KAGVTQTPRYLIKTRGQQVTLSCSPISGHRSVSWYQQTPGQGLQFLFEYFSETQRNKGNFPGRFSGRQFSNSRSEMNVSTLELGDSALYLCATSTSGSQETQYFGPGTRLLVL.

The chain carries TRBV5-1 and TRBJ1-1; D remains ambiguous. From germline, CDR1 is SGHRS and CDR2 YFSETQ. The CDR3 covers 13 residues. Trimming took off 2 bases at V and 4 bases at J, with 9 bases between the two ends. The CDR3 loop is CASSLGRVTEAFF. The CDR3 DNA reads TGCGCCAGCAGCTTAGGCAGAGTCACTGAAGCTTTCTTT. Looking up the rest from reference TRBV5-1 and TRBJ1-1 gives the full variable domain: KAGVTQTPRYLIKTRGQQVTLSCSPISGHRSVSWYQQTPGQGLQFLFEYFSETQRNKGNFPGRFSGRQFSNSRSEMNVSTLELGDSALYLCASSLGRVTEAFFGQGTRLTVV.

This chain joins TRBV7-2 and TRBJ2-3, with 10 bases that match TRBD2. The CDR3 loop spans 14 amino acids. The germline V gene encodes CDR1 SGHTA and CDR2 FQGNSA. Trimming removed 4 bases from V and 4 bases from J; junction bases left unmatched: 2. The CDR3 DNA reads as TGTGCCAGCAGCTCAGCGGGAGGGGCAGATACGCAGTATTTT. Translation gives CASSSAGGADTQYF.

The chain uses TRBV9 and TRBJ2-7; 8 bases match TRBD1. The CDR3 spans 15 residues. With 5 bases clipped from V and 4 bases from J, the junction kept 11 bases outside the gene matches. The germline CDR1 and CDR2 sequences are SGDLS and YYNGEE. CDR3 coding DNA: TGTGCCAGCAGGTTCGGGGACAGGAGTTCGTACGAGCAGTACTTC. As protein: CASRFGDRSSYEQYF.

This clone was counted once. The same CDR3 arises from other DNA sequences in this sample as well. The V gene is TRBV11-3, the J gene TRBJ2-1; D remains ambiguous. Germline assignment: CDR1 SGHNT and CDR2 YENEEA. V was cut by 0 bases and J by 4 bases, with 4 bases left in between. This CDR3 spans 13 amino acids. CDR3 in DNA: TGTGCCAGCAGCTTAGATCTGTACAATGAGCAGTTCTTC. Its translation is CASSLDLYNEQFF.

The chain is built from TRBV4-2 and TRBJ1-4; D is unresolved. The CDR3 is 14 amino acids. CDR1 is LGHNA, CDR2 YNFKEQ, per germline. V lost 4 bases and J 5 bases, leaving 11 bases between the germline ends. The CDR3 sequence is CASSPGSGNEKLFF. In nucleotides, the CDR3 is TGTGCCAGCAGCCCGGGATCTGGGAATGAAAAACTGTTTTTT.

The count of this clone is one. The same CDR3 can be traced to other DNA sequences in this sample. The chain recombines TRBV7-2 with TRBJ2-1, with 7 positions matching TRBD2. The CDR3 contains 15 residues. From germline, CDR1 is SGHTA and CDR2 FQGNSA. Trimming at V came to 1 base and at J to 3 bases, leaving 3 bases not matched to a gene. The CDR3 region has the DNA TGTGCCAGCAGCTTAGATGGGGGGGACTACAATGAGCAGTTCTTC. It encodes CASSLDGGDYNEQFF.

This chain joins TRBV5-4 and TRBJ2-1; either TRBD1 or TRBD2 may fit D (5 bases each). V was clipped by 4 bases and J by 0 bases, with 23 bases between them. The CDR3 spans 19 residues. CDR1 and CDR2 from the germline V gene are SGHNT and YYREEE (reference sequence). The CDR3 here is CASSPGPLSGPSSYNEQFF. In nucleotides, the CDR3 is TGTGCCAGCAGCCCGGGACCATTAAGCGGACCGAGCTCCTACAATGAGCAGTTCTTC. The full variable domain, its missing parts supplied by reference TRBV5-4 and TRBJ2-1, is ETGVTQSPTHLIKTRGQQVTLRCSSQSGHNTVSWYQQALGQGPQFIFQYYREEENGRGNFPPRFSGLQFPNYSSELNVNALELDDSALYLCASSPGPLSGPSSYNEQFFGPGTRLTVL.

The chain combines TRBV5-4 with TRBJ2-7, with TRBD1 as a possible D gene (6 bases). Trimming removed 0 bases at V and 1 base at J, with 8 bases between. The CDR3 sequence is 14 residues long. Per the germline V gene, CDR1 is SGHNT and CDR2 is YYREEE (reference sequence). CDR3 bases: TGTGCCAGCAGCTTGGAGGGGACATCCTACGAGCAGTACTTC. Its translation is CASSLEGTSYEQYF.

The chain joins TRBV5-1 to TRBJ1-4; TRBD1 matches 7 bases. This CDR3 contains 14 residues. Germline trimming cut 4 bases from V and 5 bases from J; bases unmatched to any gene: 5. Germline CDR1 and CDR2: SGHRS and YFSETQ. As DNA, the CDR3 is TGCGCCAGCAGCCCGGGACAGAAAAATGAAAAACTGTTTTTT. Translated, it gives CASSPGQKNEKLFF.

J is TRBJ2-2 and V is TRBV4-1; no definite D call. CDR1 is MGHRA, CDR2 YSYEKL, per germline. Trimming took 0 bases from V and 7 from J, leaving 3 bases between them. The CDR3 extends over 12 amino acids. The CDR3 nucleotides are TGCGCCAGCAGCCAAGATGTCGGGGAGCTGTTTTTT. Translation: CASSQDVGELFF.

The chain recombines TRBV5-1 with TRBJ2-1; 13 bases fit TRBD2. After removal of 5 bases from V and 6 bases from J, the junction contained 8 bases not matched to a gene. CDR1 and CDR2 (germline): SGHRS, YFSETQ. CDR3 length: 16 residues. CDR3 in DNA: TGCGCCAGCAGGGGAGTGGGACTAGCGGGGAGCAATGAGCAGTTCTTC. Translating gives CASRGVGLAGSNEQFF.

To note about this clone: Other DNA sequences in this specimen translate into the identical CDR3. J is TRBJ2-1 and V is TRBV5-4, with D perhaps given as TRBD1 or TRBD2 (5 bases each). This CDR3 region has 14 residues. Between the trimmed V and J ends, which lost 2 bases and 3 bases, there was a span of 9 bases. The germline V gene encodes CDR1 SGHNT and CDR2 YYREEE (reference sequence). The CDR3, as DNA: TGTGCCAGCAGCTTAGCAGGGAGCTACAATGAGCAGTTCTTC. Protein product: CASSLAGSYNEQFF.

The rearrangement joins TRBV9 to TRBJ1-6; D is perhaps TRBD1 (6 bases). This CDR3 has 14 residues. Trimming left V 0 bases short and J 16 bases short, with 17 bases between. Germline CDR1 and CDR2: SGDLS and YYNGEE. As DNA, the CDR3 is TGTGCCAGCAGCGTAGACGACGGGGAGGGGGATCTCCACTTT. Encoded protein: CASSVDDGEGDLHF.

The chain combines TRBV10-3 with TRBJ2-7; D is uncertain. V was pared by 6 bases and J by 0 bases, with 6 bases between. This CDR3 is 12 amino acids long. Germline lookup yields CDR1 ENHRY and CDR2 SYGVKD. The CDR3 loop is CAIRATSYEQYF. CDR3 sequence (DNA): TGTGCCATCAGGGCCACCTCCTACGAGCAGTACTTC.